One and the same sample provided the 11 T cell receptor beta chains below, sequenced in a study of blood T cells in healthy people across ages. Primed by a sample-barcoded 5' primer and a J-beta primer mix, a second PCR proceeded for 7 to 11 cycles. MiXCR was run by TCRdb on the 5' RACE reads, yielding one entry per CDR3 protein. The sample lists 650,000 to 950,000 distinct CDR3 sequences; 40% to 50% were seen once. The material sequenced was blood. These receptors originate from a man between 60 and 75 years old in good health.

V is TRBV18 and J is TRBJ2-7; 8 nucleotides agree with TRBD1. V shed 8 bases, J shed 2 bases, and the junction held 5 bases outside the gene matches. Per the germline V gene, CDR1 is KGHSH and CDR2 is LQKENI. CDR3 length equals 13 residues. The DNA for the CDR3 is TGTGCCAGCCACGGGACAGGCACCTACGAGCAGTACTTC. Residues: CASHGTGTYEQYF.

There are a few counts of this clonotype. The rearrangement joins TRBV27 to TRBJ2-1, with D uncertain. The J call may be mistaken, given a closer DNA end match to TRBJ2-7. The CDR3 covers 13 residues. Germline CDR1 reads MNHEY; CDR2 reads SMNVEV (reference sequence). In DNA, the CDR3 is TGTGCCAGCACGGATGGGTCCTACAATGAGCAGTACTTC. Protein sequence: CASTDGSYNEQYF.

This chain's CDR3 is CASSPRQGATYEQYF. The CDR3 bases are TGCGCCAGCAGCCCGCGACAGGGGGCAACCTACGAGCAGTACTTC. The chain uses TRBV5-1 and TRBJ2-7, with 10 bases matching TRBD1. The V gene's germline CDR1 is SGHRS and CDR2 YFSETQ. V shed 4 bases and J 2 bases; nucleotides not matched to a gene: 6. This CDR3 is 15 amino acids long.

This chain joins TRBV7-9 and TRBJ1-2; D ambiguous. In germline, CDR1 is SEHNR, CDR2 FQNEAQ (reference sequence). V was trimmed by 2 bases and J by 3 bases, leaving 7 bases between them. This CDR3 has 13 amino acids. CDR3 sequence reads: CASSLQQYYGYTF. The CDR3 coding sequence is TGTGCCAGCAGCTTACAACAGTACTATGGCTACACCTTC.

The J gene is TRBJ2-5, the V gene TRBV5-1; TRBD2 matches at 9 bases. Germline loops: CDR1 SGHRS, CDR2 YFSETQ. The CDR3 has 17 residues. The V gene end was trimmed by 2 bases and the J gene end by 2 bases; junction bases not matched to a gene: 10. This CDR3 is CASSLLAGRVGQETQYF. For the CDR3, the DNA is TGCGCCAGCAGCTTACTAGCGGGTCGGGTAGGGCAAGAGACCCAGTACTTC.

The chain employs TRBV12-3 or TRBV12-4 and TRBJ1-2, with TRBD1 identical over 8 bases. The length of the CDR3 is 15 residues. V trimming: 5 bases; J trimming: 4 bases; junction bases outside the gene matches: 9. The CDR3 is CASSPTGAASYGYTF. DNA of the CDR3: TGTGCCAGCAGTCCGACAGGGGCGGCCAGCTATGGCTACACCTTC.

There are a few counts of this clonotype. The V and J genes are TRBV29-1 and TRBJ2-7; D is perhaps TRBD2 (5 bases). CDR1 is SQVTM, CDR2 ANQGSEA, per germline. The CDR3 is 13 amino acids. The germline V and J ends were trimmed by 7 bases and 6 bases, with 19 bases remaining between them. Written as DNA, the CDR3 is TGCAGCGGCTCCCATCGGGAATCTTCCGAGCAGTACTTC. Amino acids: CSGSHRESSEQYF.

This chain links TRBV24-1 with TRBJ2-4, with TRBD2 as a possible D gene (7 bases). The germline V gene has CDR1 KGHDR and CDR2 SFDVKD. The V end lost 0 bases, the J end lost 0 bases, and 20 bases lay between the germline ends. This CDR3 region has 20 residues. CDR3 residues: CATSDLTGRGSKLAKNIQYF. CDR3 DNA sequence: TGTGCCACCAGTGATTTGACAGGGCGGGGGTCTAAACTAGCCAAAAACATTCAGTACTTC.

The chain carries TRBV5-1 and TRBJ1-1; TRBD1 might be the D (5 bases). The CDR3 contains 15 residues. Germline lookup yields CDR1 SGHRS and CDR2 YFSETQ. Trimming took off 4 bases at V and 10 bases at J, with 23 bases between the two ends. This CDR3 reads CASSRVDSRTGGAFF. The CDR3 DNA is TGCGCCAGCAGCAGAGTCGACAGCCGAACTGGGGGAGCTTTCTTT.

This clonotype was seen more than once but under ten times. The chain combines TRBV20-1 with TRBJ1-5; D unresolved. Germline V gene data show CDR1 as DFQATT and CDR2 as SNEGSKA (reference sequence). The length of the CDR3 is 14 residues. V lost 3 bases, J lost 7 bases, and 16 bases lay in between. CDR3 sequence reads: CSASHSRGGQPQHF. The CDR3, as DNA: TGCAGTGCTAGTCACTCCCGGGGAGGGCAGCCCCAGCATTTT.

As concerns this clonotype: The junction departs from germline at one end; a sequencing error may be responsible. V usage is TRBV10-1 and J usage is TRBJ1-2; D gene unclear. The CDR3 consists of 13 residues. Germline lookup yields CDR1 WNHNN and CDR2 SYGVQD (reference sequence). The CDR3 nucleotides read TGCGCCAGCAGTGCGGGAAAAAACTATGACTACACCTTC. Its protein product is CASSAGKNYDYTF.